This TCR beta chain was sequenced during a study of T cell repertoires in cytomegalovirus infection. In the study overall: CMV infection and matching HLA type were both indicated by public TCR beta signatures.

TCRdb independently ran MiXCR on the reads; one entry per CDR3 protein. In the table there are 50,000 to 65,000 distinct CDR3 sequences, around a fifth of which are singletons. As to this clonotype: The antigen remains unidentified.

Looked up from germline, CDR1 is MNHNY and CDR2 is SVGAGI (reference sequence). This CDR3 contains 14 residues. V lost 0 bases and J lost 5, with 8 bases in between. Points from the study as a whole: Public TCR beta family frequency separated CMV-and-HLA carriers, including in an independent cohort.

Here the sequenced sample was CD8+ T cells from cultured PBMCs, taken from culture after CMV antigen stimulation. The chain joins TRBV6-6 to TRBJ2-1; no reliable D call. The receptor was isolated from a human donor in good health (CMV status not recorded). Some clones in this sample may be carry-over from other donors' samples. The DNA of the CDR3 is TGTGCCAGCAGTTACTCATCGCAAAACAATGAGCAGTTCTTC. Amino acid sequence: CASSYSSQNNEQFF.